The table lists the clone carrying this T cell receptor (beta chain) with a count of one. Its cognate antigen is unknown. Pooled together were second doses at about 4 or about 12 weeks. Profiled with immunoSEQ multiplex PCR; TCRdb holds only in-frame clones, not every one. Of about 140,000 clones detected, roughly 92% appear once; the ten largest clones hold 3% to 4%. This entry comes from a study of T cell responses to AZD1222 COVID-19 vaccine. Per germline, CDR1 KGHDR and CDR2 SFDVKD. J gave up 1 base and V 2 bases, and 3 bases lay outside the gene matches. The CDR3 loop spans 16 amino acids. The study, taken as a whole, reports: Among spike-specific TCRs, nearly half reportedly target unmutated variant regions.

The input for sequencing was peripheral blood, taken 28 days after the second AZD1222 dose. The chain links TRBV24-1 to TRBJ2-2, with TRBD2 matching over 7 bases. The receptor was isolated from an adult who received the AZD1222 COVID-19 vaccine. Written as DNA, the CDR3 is TGTGCCACCAGTGATTCAGCGGGACTGAACACCGGGGAGCTGTTTTTT. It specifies CATSDSAGLNTGELFF.